This T cell receptor beta chain was documented in a study of cytomegalovirus exposure and HLA in healthy donors (dated by TCRdb to 2017 to 2019). Looking at the study overall: The 500 to 700 repertoires of the first cohort and the 95 to 150 validation repertoires were produced on the same platform, according to a later analysis. The aim of the study was to test whether cataloging public T cell receptors could identify signatures of past pathogen exposure. In addition to the first cohort of 666 subjects, a separate validation cohort of around 110 different subjects was used. High-throughput TCR immunosequencing, statistical association of individual TCRs with disease status, and machine learning were combined to predict cytomegalovirus infection status.

The junction carries 7 bases between V and J, which are trimmed by 3 bases and 4 bases respectively. The germline V gene (reference sequence) yields MNHEY for CDR1 and SMNVEV for CDR2. Inclusive of the bounding cysteine and phenylalanine, the CDR3 is 13 residues long. Left in the record is the CDR3 DNA by itself, 39 bases read in frame from the first base. In the case of this clone: Its binding antigen is unknown. No much larger clonotype is one base removed from it; base qualities were not supplied. This same CDR3 is encoded by further DNA sequences in the sample.

The study at large found these results: In both the original and validation cohorts, the classifier was reported to diagnose cytomegalovirus status with high specificity and sensitivity. The study gave a list of 150 to 200 TCR beta chains associated with cytomegalovirus. Most TCR sequences were observed very rarely across donors, whereas some public TCRs were present in many individuals. Of the cluster scores, approximately 95% were above 0 in a later analysis, which found that TCRs clustered in the first cohort also tended to co-occur in the approximately 110 validation repertoires. All 120 or so repertoires were used to score co-occurrence in the validation cohort in a later analysis, because that analysis had no HLA typing for the cohort. The authors suggested that the approach could potentially be generalized to other disease states and immunological phenotypes. A few of the identified cytomegalovirus-associated TCR beta chains were confirmed in vitro to be specific for cytomegalovirus antigens.

The donors belonged to the validation cohort of about 130 subjects, which was separate from the roughly 670-subject first cohort. Library prep was done by the immunoSEQ multiplex PCR assay. Per the source publication's procedure: A statistical classification framework was built to diagnose cytomegalovirus status from the catalog of TCR beta chain sequences. TCRdb stores this immuneACCESS table with in-frame sequences only. Part of the clones is absent; in the studies checked, under half of the shortfall reflects unresolved V genes, and no reason is known for the rest. V and J calls and clone size come straight from that table; D and trimming were deduced from the DNA. The sample profile shows about 73,000 clones; about 87% of them were found once. The ten most abundant clones make up less than 5% of the sample.

The TCR was taken from a woman aged 18 to 35 in good health and CMV-seropositive. The sample comprised PBMCs. The chain is made from TRBV27 and TRBJ1-3; a confident D gene designation cannot be given. The CDR3 in this case is CASSFSSGNTIYF. The DNA sequence is TGTGCCAGCAGTTTCAGTAGCGGAAACACCATATATTTT.